This T cell receptor (beta chain) was sequenced for a study of beta chain features in type 1 diabetes. General study findings and limits: TCRB CDR3s were moderately but significantly shorter in Type 1 diabetes patients in all four CD4+ subsets.

Trimming shortened V by 0 bases and J by 7 bases, and 5 bases separated the two germline ends. The CDR3 sequence is 11 residues long. Germline V gives CDR1 SGHRS, CDR2 YFSETQ. Cell sorting via CD45RO/CCR7/CD25/CD127/CD95/CD27 was performed to obtain CD4+ naive, central memory, regulatory and stem cell-like memory cells. This clone has just a few counts. Its cognate antigen is unknown. The sample carries other DNA sequences with the same CDR3. What was sequenced were expressed TCRB transcripts, since all of the isolated RNA had been reverse transcribed. Each sample of naive, central memory or regulatory T cells had, on average, about 3.57 million reads. The table came from immunoSEQ multiplex PCR; TCRdb's copy has only in-frame clones and leaves some out. Of 130,000 to 150,000 clones listed, more than 10% are singletons.

The sequencing sample was made of central memory CD4+ T cells from blood. The chain has TRBV5-1 and TRBJ2-7; D is unclear. This clonotype was sampled from a young man with type 1 diabetes. This chain's CDR3 is CASSLDREQYF. The CDR3 coding sequence is TGCGCCAGCAGCTTGGATCGGGAGCAGTACTTC.